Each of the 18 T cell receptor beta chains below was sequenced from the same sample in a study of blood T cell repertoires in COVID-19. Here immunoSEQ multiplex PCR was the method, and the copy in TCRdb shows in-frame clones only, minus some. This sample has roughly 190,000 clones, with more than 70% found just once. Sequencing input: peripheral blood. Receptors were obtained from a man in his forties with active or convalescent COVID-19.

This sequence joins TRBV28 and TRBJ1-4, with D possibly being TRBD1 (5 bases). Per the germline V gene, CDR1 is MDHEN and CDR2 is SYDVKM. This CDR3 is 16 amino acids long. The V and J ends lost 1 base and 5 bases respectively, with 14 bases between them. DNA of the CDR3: TGTGCCAGCAGTTTATCTGGGTTAGGGGTAAATGAAAAACTGTTTTTT. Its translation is CASSLSGLGVNEKLFF.

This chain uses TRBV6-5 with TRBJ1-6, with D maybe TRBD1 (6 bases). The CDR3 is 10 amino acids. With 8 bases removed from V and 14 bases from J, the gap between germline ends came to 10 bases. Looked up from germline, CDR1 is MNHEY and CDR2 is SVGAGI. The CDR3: CASGRDTLHF. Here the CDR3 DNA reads TGTGCCAGCGGCCGGGACACCCTCCACTTT.

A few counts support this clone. CDR3 amino acids: CASTARVPNSPLHF. The DNA for the CDR3 is TGTGCCTCCACCGCCCGGGTGCCTAATTCACCCCTCCACTTT. This chain connects TRBV27 to TRBJ1-6, with D uncertain. Germline V gene lookup returns CDR1 MNHEY and CDR2 SMNVEV (reference sequence). V shed 11 bases and J shed 6 bases, with 17 bases lying between them. This CDR3 has 14 amino acids.

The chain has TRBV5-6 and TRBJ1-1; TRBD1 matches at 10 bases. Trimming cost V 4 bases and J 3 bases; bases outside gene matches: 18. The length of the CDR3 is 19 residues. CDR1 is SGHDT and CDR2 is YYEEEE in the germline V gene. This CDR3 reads CASSDGTGAINYVHTEAFF. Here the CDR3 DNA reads TGTGCCAGCAGCGACGGGACAGGGGCGATTAATTACGTACACACTGAAGCTTTCTTT. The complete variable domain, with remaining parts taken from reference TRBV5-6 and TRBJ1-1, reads DAGVTQSPTHLIKTRGQQVTLRCSPKSGHDTVSWYQQALGQGPQFIFQYYEEEERQRGNFPDRFSGHQFPNYSSELNVNALLLGDSALYLCASSDGTGAINYVHTEAFFGQGTRLTVV.

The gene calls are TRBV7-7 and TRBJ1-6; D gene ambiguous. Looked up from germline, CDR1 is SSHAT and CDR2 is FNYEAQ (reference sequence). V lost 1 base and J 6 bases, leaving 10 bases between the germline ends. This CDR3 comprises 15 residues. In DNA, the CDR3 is TGTGCCAGCAGCTTAGAGGCGACTGCTAATTCACCCCTCCACTTT. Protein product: CASSLEATANSPLHF.

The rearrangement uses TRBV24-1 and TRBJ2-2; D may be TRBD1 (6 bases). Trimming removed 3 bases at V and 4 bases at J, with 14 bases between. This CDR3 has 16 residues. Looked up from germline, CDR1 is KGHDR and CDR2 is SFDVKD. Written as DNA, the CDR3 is TGTGCCACCAGTGATGGACAGAGGGGAGTCACCGGGGAGCTGTTTTTT. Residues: CATSDGQRGVTGELFF.

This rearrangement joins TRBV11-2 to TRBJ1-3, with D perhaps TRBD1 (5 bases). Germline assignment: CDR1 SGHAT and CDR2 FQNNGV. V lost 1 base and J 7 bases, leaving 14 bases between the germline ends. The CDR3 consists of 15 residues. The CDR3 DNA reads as TGTGCCAGCAGCTTAGGCCGTCAGGGTGAGAACACCATATATTTT. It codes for CASSLGRQGENTIYF.

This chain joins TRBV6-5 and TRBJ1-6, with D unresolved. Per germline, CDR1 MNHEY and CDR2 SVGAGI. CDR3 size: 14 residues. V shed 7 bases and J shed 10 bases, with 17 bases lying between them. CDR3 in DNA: TGTGCCAGCAATTTACTAGGTGGTAACTCACCCCTCCACTTT. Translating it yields CASNLLGGNSPLHF.

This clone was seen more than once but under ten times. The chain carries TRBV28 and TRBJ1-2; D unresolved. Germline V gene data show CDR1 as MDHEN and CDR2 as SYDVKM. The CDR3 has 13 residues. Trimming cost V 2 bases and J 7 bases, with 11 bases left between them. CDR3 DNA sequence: TGTGCCAGCAGTTTACCGGGGTTGGGTGGCTACACCTTC. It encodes CASSLPGLGGYTF.

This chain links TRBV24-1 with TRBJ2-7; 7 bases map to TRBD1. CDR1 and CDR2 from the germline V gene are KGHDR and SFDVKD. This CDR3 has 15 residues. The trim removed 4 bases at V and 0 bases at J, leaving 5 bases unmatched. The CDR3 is CATSDSTGASYEQYF. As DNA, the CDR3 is TGTGCCACCAGTGACAGCACAGGGGCCTCCTACGAGCAGTACTTC.

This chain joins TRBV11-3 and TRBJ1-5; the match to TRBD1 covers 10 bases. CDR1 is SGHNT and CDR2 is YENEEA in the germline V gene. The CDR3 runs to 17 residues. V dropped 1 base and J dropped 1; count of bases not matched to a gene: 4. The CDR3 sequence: CASSLVRDRGSNQPQHF. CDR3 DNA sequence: TGTGCCAGCAGCTTAGTCCGGGACAGGGGCAGCAATCAGCCCCAGCATTTT.

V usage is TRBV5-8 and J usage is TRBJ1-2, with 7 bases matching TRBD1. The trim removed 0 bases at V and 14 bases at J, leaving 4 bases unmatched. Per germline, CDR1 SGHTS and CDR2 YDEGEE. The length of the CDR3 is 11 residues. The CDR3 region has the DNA TGTGCCAGCAGCTTGGTAGGGGGCGAAACCTTC. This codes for CASSLVGGETF.

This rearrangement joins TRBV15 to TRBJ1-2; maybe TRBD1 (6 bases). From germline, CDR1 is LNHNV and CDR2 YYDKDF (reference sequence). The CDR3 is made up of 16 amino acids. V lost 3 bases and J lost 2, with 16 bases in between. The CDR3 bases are TGTGCCACCAGCAGTCTTAGACTGGGGGCGAACTATGGCTACACCTTC. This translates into CATSSLRLGANYGYTF.

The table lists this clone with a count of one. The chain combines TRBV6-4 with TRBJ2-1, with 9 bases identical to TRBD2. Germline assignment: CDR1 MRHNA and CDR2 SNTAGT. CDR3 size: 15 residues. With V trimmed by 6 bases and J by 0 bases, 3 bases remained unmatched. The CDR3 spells CASRRLADSYNEQFF. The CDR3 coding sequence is TGTGCCAGCAGGAGACTAGCGGACTCCTACAATGAGCAGTTCTTC.

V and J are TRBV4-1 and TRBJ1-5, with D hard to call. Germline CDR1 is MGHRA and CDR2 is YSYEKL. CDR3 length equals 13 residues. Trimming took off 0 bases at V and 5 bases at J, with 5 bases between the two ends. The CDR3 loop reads CASSQERDQPQHF. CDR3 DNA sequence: TGCGCCAGCAGCCAAGAGAGGGATCAGCCCCAGCATTTT.

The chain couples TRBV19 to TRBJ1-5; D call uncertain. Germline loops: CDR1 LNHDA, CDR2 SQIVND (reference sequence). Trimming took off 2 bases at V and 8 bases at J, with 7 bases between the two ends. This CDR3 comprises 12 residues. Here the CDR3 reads CASSIPGEPQHF. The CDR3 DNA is TGTGCCAGTAGTATACCCGGGGAGCCCCAGCATTTT.

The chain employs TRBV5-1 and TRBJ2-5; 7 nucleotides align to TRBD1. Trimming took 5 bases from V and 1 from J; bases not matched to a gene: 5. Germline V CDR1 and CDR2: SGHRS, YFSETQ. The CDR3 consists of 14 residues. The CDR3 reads CASSRGPSQETQYF. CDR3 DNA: TGCGCCAGCAGTAGGGGGCCCAGCCAAGAGACCCAGTACTTC.

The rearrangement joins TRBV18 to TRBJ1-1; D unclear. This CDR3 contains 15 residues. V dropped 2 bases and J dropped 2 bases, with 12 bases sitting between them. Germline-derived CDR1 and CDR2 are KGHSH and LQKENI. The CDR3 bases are TGTGCCAGCTCACCATTGACTGAGCTAAACACTGAAGCTTTCTTT. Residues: CASSPLTELNTEAFF.